This entry lists 28 T cell receptor beta chains sequenced from one sample in a study of T cells in Graves' hyperthyroidism and ophthalmopathy (dated by TCRdb to about 2019). Preparation of the library involved multiplex PCR. The sequencing machine was an Illumina HiSeq 2000. Amplification of TCR beta CDR3 regions was carried out from RNA transcripts. The TCR CDR3 was subjected to a first round of RT-PCR using the HTBI primer set and the Qiagen OneStep RT-PCR kit. The public reads were quality trimmed at Q25 with fastp and then assembled into clones with MiXCR by TCRdb, keeping productive beta chains. Every entry covers one CDR3 protein and lists the most common genes and DNA from its rows. Within this sample are about 110,000 distinct CDR3 sequences, with roughly 15% of them counted one time only. The top ten clonotypes cover about 44% of the sample. The specimen sequenced was blood. The source of these receptors is a woman aged 45-65 years with Graves' hyperthyroidism.

This clonotype was seen ten or more times. The chain couples TRBV5-1 to TRBJ1-3; D gene uncertain. Trimming removed 4 bases at V and 0 bases at J, with 14 bases between. The CDR3 consists of 16 residues. Looked up from germline, CDR1 is SGHRS and CDR2 is YFSETQ. CDR3 amino acids: CASSPKGRNSGNTIYF. The CDR3 nucleotides read TGCGCCAGCAGCCCCAAAGGACGGAACTCTGGAAACACCATATATTTT.

The chain links TRBV16 to TRBJ1-2; 7 bases are shared with TRBD1. The CDR3 runs 15 residues. The V segment lost 0 bases and the J segment 8 bases; nucleotides outside the gene matches: 9. Germline CDR1 and CDR2: KGHSY and FQNENV. This CDR3 reads CASSQSVTGPLGYTF. The CDR3 bases are TGTGCCAGCAGCCAATCGGTGACAGGGCCCTTGGGCTACACCTTC.

This clonotype was seen many times. The chain employs TRBV5-1 and TRBJ1-1, with D uncertain. The germline V gene has CDR1 SGHRS and CDR2 YFSETQ. CDR3 length: 14 amino acids. Trimming stripped 2 bases from V and 2 bases from J, with 10 bases between. CDR3 DNA: TGCGCCAGCAGCTTCTCCAGAGTCAACACTGAAGCTTTCTTT. This gives the protein CASSFSRVNTEAFF.

This clonotype was seen at least ten times. The rearrangement uses TRBV30 and TRBJ1-2, with D unclear. Germline V gives CDR1 GTSNPN, CDR2 SVGIG (reference sequence). The CDR3 runs to 12 residues. The V gene lost 1 base and the J gene lost 2 bases, with 5 bases spanning the gap. In DNA form, the CDR3 reads TGTGCCTGGAGTGCAGGCAACTATGGCTACACCTTC. Translated: CAWSAGNYGYTF. The complete variable domain, with remaining parts taken from reference TRBV30 and TRBJ1-2, reads SQTIHQWPATLVQPVGSPLSLECTVEGTSNPNLYWYRQAAGRGLQLLFYSVGIGQISSEVPQNLSASRPQDRQFILSSKKLLLSDSGFYLCAWSAGNYGYTFGSGTRLTVV.

V is TRBV29-1 and J is TRBJ1-3; D remains unclear. The germline V and J ends were trimmed by 4 bases and 6 bases, with 4 bases remaining between them. The germline CDR1 and CDR2 sequences are SQVTM and ANQGSEA. The CDR3 covers 10 residues. The CDR3 reads CSVVENTIYF. The CDR3 DNA reads TGCAGCGTTGTTGAAAACACCATATATTTT.

The table lists this clonotype with many counts. The V gene is TRBV24-1, the J gene TRBJ1-1, with 7 bases matching TRBD1. V lost 2 bases and J lost 11; bases outside the gene matches: 7. The CDR3 is 13 residues long. CDR1 and CDR2 from the germline V gene are KGHDR and SFDVKD. The CDR3 spells CATSDWDSSRAFF. In nucleotides, the CDR3 is TGTGCCACCAGTGATTGGGACAGTAGTAGGGCTTTCTTT.

This clonotype was counted ten times or more. The chain carries TRBV3-1 and TRBJ1-4; tentatively, D is TRBD1 (6 bases). CDR3 length equals 15 residues. Trimming removed 3 bases at V and 8 bases at J, with 16 bases between. Germline CDR1 reads LGHDT; CDR2 reads YNNKEL (reference sequence). The CDR3, as DNA: TGTGCCAGCAGCCAGAACACAGGGTCGGGCGAAAAACTGTTTTTT. This translates into CASSQNTGSGEKLFF.

The rearrangement links TRBV20-1 to TRBJ2-1, with 14 nucleotides matching TRBD2. CDR1 is DFQATT and CDR2 is SNEGSKA in the germline V gene (reference sequence). Unmatched junction bases numbered 7, after V lost 5 bases and J lost 7 bases. The CDR3 is made up of 15 amino acids. As DNA, the CDR3 is TGCAGTGCTGTGACCGGGACTAGCGGGGGAAATGAGCAGTTCTTC. It is translated as CSAVTGTSGGNEQFF.

This clonotype was detected many times. The chain joins TRBV12-3 or TRBV12-4 to TRBJ2-5, with D maybe TRBD2 (5 bases). The CDR3 has 12 residues. V was trimmed by 5 bases and J by 4 bases, leaving 8 bases between them. The CDR3 spells CASSRTSETQYF. The CDR3 DNA reads as TGTGCCAGCAGTCGGACTTCAGAGACCCAGTACTTC.

This clonotype came up many times. The J gene is TRBJ2-7, the V gene TRBV29-1; 10 positions agree with TRBD2. J was trimmed by 7 bases and V by 6 bases; bases with no gene match: 9. The CDR3 contains 13 residues. The germline V gene encodes CDR1 SQVTM and CDR2 ANQGSEA. CDR3 sequence reads: CSVLAGGVFEQYF. The CDR3 bases are TGCAGCGTCTTAGCGGGAGGAGTTTTTGAGCAGTACTTC.

The sample holds many counts of this clonotype. The V and J genes are TRBV24-1 and TRBJ1-2, with TRBD1 matching 9 bases. The CDR3 extends over 15 amino acids. CDR1 and CDR2 (germline): KGHDR, SFDVKD. Germline trimming cut 4 bases from V and 8 bases from J; bases unmatched to any gene: 10. CDR3 in amino acids: CATSDPTDRGWGYTF. CDR3 sequence (DNA): TGTGCCACCAGTGACCCTACGGACAGGGGCTGGGGCTACACCTTC.

This clonotype was detected ten times or more. This may arise from a read error, as a much more abundant clone is one base away. The chain carries TRBV3-1 and TRBJ1-2; possible D gene TRBD1, 5 bases. CDR1 is LGHDT and CDR2 is YNNKEL in the germline V gene (reference sequence). This CDR3 has 13 amino acids. DNA of the CDR3: TGTGCCAGCAGCCAAGGAAGGGGAGATGGCCACACCTTC. Amino acid sequence: CASSQGRGDGHTF.

Many counts were recorded for this clonotype. The chain carries TRBV27 and TRBJ2-3, with 10 bases lining up with TRBD2. The germline V gene has CDR1 MNHEY and CDR2 SMNVEV (reference sequence). This CDR3 is 16 amino acids long. With 4 bases clipped from V and 7 bases from J, the junction kept 11 bases outside the gene matches. CDR3 protein: CASSSQAGGRINTQYF. The CDR3 bases are TGTGCCAGCAGTTCCCAAGCGGGAGGGAGGATAAATACGCAGTATTTT.

This clonotype was observed many times. This chain connects TRBV7-8 to TRBJ2-5, with 10 bases aligning to TRBD1. Trimming removed 1 base from V and 5 bases from J; junction bases left unmatched: 10. CDR1 and CDR2 (germline): SGHVS, FQNEAQ. The CDR3 loop spans 17 amino acids. CDR3 in DNA: TGTGCCAGCAGCTTAGACCCGGGACAGGGGTTTTGGGAGACCCAGTACTTC. It is translated as CASSLDPGQGFWETQYF.

This clonotype was counted ten times or more. The chain links TRBV18 to TRBJ2-5, with 12 bases aligning to TRBD2. The CDR3 covers 16 residues. V was pared by 4 bases and J by 5 bases, with 8 bases of the junction left unmatched. Germline lookup yields CDR1 KGHSH and CDR2 LQKENI. In DNA form, the CDR3 reads TGTGCCAGCTCACGGACTAGCGGGGTCACCCGGGAGACCCAGTACTTC. It codes for CASSRTSGVTRETQYF.

The chain combines TRBV27 with TRBJ2-2; TRBD1 aligns across 8 bases. The CDR3 is 14 residues long. From germline, CDR1 is MNHEY and CDR2 SMNVEV (reference sequence). The ends lost 4 bases at V and 5 bases at J; junction bases unmatched: 3. DNA for the CDR3: TGTGCCAGCAGTTGGACAGGGCTGACCGGGGAGCTGTTTTTT. This codes for CASSWTGLTGELFF.

This clonotype was seen repeatedly, ten times or more. The chain employs TRBV5-1 and TRBJ1-1; D is possibly TRBD1 (6 bases). Trimming took off 0 bases at V and 0 bases at J, with 12 bases between the two ends. Germline V CDR1 and CDR2: SGHRS, YFSETQ. The CDR3 covers 16 residues. The CDR3 coding sequence is TGCGCCAGCAGCTTGGTACCCACAGGGCTGAACACTGAAGCTTTCTTT. It codes for CASSLVPTGLNTEAFF.

This clonotype was counted many times. V usage is TRBV3-1 and J usage is TRBJ1-5, with a tentative D call TRBD1 (6 bases). V was pared by 6 bases and J by 5 bases, with 17 bases between. CDR1 and CDR2 (germline): LGHDT, YNNKEL (reference sequence). CDR3 length: 15 amino acids. CDR3 nucleotide sequence: TGTGCCAGCAGTTTAGGTCGGGGGCCCTATCAGCCCCAGCATTTT. This codes for CASSLGRGPYQPQHF. The variable domain in full, with the rest retrieved from reference TRBV3-1 and TRBJ1-5, is DTAVSQTPKYLVTQMGNDKSIKCEQNLGHDTMYWYKQDSKKFLKIMFSYNNKELIINETVPNRFSPKSPDKAHLNLHINSLELGDSAVYFCASSLGRGPYQPQHFGDGTRLSIL.

This clonotype showed up just a few times. The chain is built from TRBV4-1 and TRBJ2-5, with D possibly called TRBD1 or TRBD2 (5 bases each). V lost 3 bases and J 5 bases, leaving 19 bases between the germline ends. This CDR3 has 16 residues. CDR1 is MGHRA, CDR2 YSYEKL, per germline. The CDR3 protein is CASSQGTGSSRETQYF. The CDR3 DNA reads as TGCGCCAGCAGCCAGGGGACCGGCTCGTCAAGGGAGACCCAGTACTTC.

This clonotype has at least ten counts. This chain uses TRBV15 with TRBJ2-5; D not resolved. The CDR3 contains 12 residues. V lost 5 bases and J lost 5, with 9 bases in between. CDR1 and CDR2 (germline): LNHNV, YYDKDF (reference sequence). The CDR3 here is CATSDMVETQYF. CDR3 DNA sequence: TGTGCCACCAGCGATATGGTGGAGACCCAGTACTTC.

Many counts were recorded for this clonotype. This chain uses TRBV6-4 with TRBJ2-3, with D perhaps matching TRBD1 (6 bases). With 3 bases removed from V and 2 bases from J, the gap between germline ends came to 15 bases. Germline assignment: CDR1 MRHNA and CDR2 SNTAGT. The CDR3 spans 16 residues. The CDR3 sequence: CASSESGQGNTDTQYF. For the CDR3, the DNA is TGTGCCAGCAGTGAATCGGGGCAGGGGAACACAGATACGCAGTATTTT.

This clonotype showed up many times. CDR3 DNA: TGTGCCAGCAGACTGACTAGCGGTTACAATGAGCAGTTCTTC. Translated, it gives CASRLTSGYNEQFF. The chain joins TRBV2 to TRBJ2-1; TRBD2 matches 9 bases. V was pared by 6 bases and J by 4 bases, with 4 bases of the junction left unmatched. The CDR3 is 14 residues long. CDR1 is SNHLY and CDR2 is FYNNEI in the germline V gene.

There are many counts of this clonotype. The J gene is TRBJ2-3, the V gene TRBV7-9, with TRBD2 matching 8 bases. Germline loops: CDR1 SEHNR, CDR2 FQNEAQ (reference sequence). The junction had 14 bases not matched to a gene; V was cut back by 7 bases and J by 2 bases. The CDR3 contains 17 residues. The CDR3 DNA follows: TGTGCCAGCAACCCGGGGTTTGCGGGAGGTCCCACAGATACGCAGTATTTT. It translates to CASNPGFAGGPTDTQYF. Full variable domain (remainder filled in from reference TRBV7-9 and TRBJ2-3): DTGVSQNPRHKITKRGQNVTFRCDPISEHNRLYWYRQTLGQGPEFLTYFQNEAQLEKSRLLSDRFSAERPKGSFSTLEIQRTEQGDSAMYLCASNPGFAGGPTDTQYFGPGTRLTVL.

This clonotype was counted a few times. This may be a read error, as it is one base from a much larger clone. For the CDR3, the DNA is TGCGCCGGCTCTTCGGGGGGGCGTGGGACCCAGTACTTC. Its translation: CAGSSGGRGTQYF. The chain joins TRBV4-1 to TRBJ2-5; 8 positions agree with TRBD2. Germline V gene sequence: CDR1 MGHRA, CDR2 YSYEKL. The CDR3 extends over 13 amino acids. The junction had 12 bases not matched to a gene; V was cut back by 11 bases and J by 7 bases.

This clonotype was counted only a few times. This chain connects TRBV5-1 to TRBJ1-6; no clear D gene. Per the germline V gene, CDR1 is SGHRS and CDR2 is YFSETQ. Trimming stripped 0 bases from V and 5 bases from J, with 9 bases between. CDR3 length: 15 residues. CDR3: CASSLDSTNNSPLHF. The CDR3 DNA reads as TGCGCCAGCAGCTTGGACTCCACCAATAATTCACCCCTCCACTTT. The full variable domain, its missing parts supplied by reference TRBV5-1 and TRBJ1-6, is KAGVTQTPRYLIKTRGQQVTLSCSPISGHRSVSWYQQTPGQGLQFLFEYFSETQRNKGNFPGRFSGRQFSNSRSEMNVSTLELGDSALYLCASSLDSTNNSPLHFGNGTRLTVT.

This clonotype was observed once. The J gene is TRBJ2-7, the V gene TRBV5-7; D remains unclear. TRBV5-7 is an ORF, and what it does is uncertain. V gave up 4 bases and J gave up 0 bases, with 8 bases separating them. CDR3 length: 13 residues. The CDR3 is CASSMGYSYEQYF. In DNA form, the CDR3 reads TGTGCCAGCAGCATGGGTTACTCCTACGAGCAGTACTTC.

This clonotype was seen many times. The J gene is TRBJ2-2, the V gene TRBV7-9; 13 nucleotides match TRBD2. This CDR3 spans 16 amino acids. Germline values: CDR1 SEHNR, CDR2 FQNEAQ (reference sequence). The V gene end was trimmed by 4 bases and the J gene end by 4 bases; junction bases not matched to a gene: 3. DNA for the CDR3: TGTGCCAGCAGCTCCCGACTAGCGGGGGGCACCGGGGAGCTGTTTTTT. Translation gives CASSSRLAGGTGELFF.

This clonotype was detected ten times or more. The chain employs TRBV11-2 and TRBJ2-6; tentative D call: TRBD2 (5 bases). Trimming left V 1 base short and J 2 bases short, with 9 bases between. Germline V gene data show CDR1 as SGHAT and CDR2 as FQNNGV. The CDR3 runs 16 residues. The CDR3 loop is CASSLVRVAGANVLTF. CDR3 DNA: TGTGCCAGCAGCTTAGTGAGGGTAGCTGGGGCCAACGTCCTGACTTTC. Combining the CDR3 with reference TRBV11-2 and TRBJ2-6 gives the whole variable domain EAGVAQSPRYKIIEKRQSVAFWCNPISGHATLYWYQQILGQGPKLLIQFQNNGVVDDSQLPKDRFSAERLKGVDSTLKIQPAKLEDSAVYLCASSLVRVAGANVLTFGAGSRLTVL.